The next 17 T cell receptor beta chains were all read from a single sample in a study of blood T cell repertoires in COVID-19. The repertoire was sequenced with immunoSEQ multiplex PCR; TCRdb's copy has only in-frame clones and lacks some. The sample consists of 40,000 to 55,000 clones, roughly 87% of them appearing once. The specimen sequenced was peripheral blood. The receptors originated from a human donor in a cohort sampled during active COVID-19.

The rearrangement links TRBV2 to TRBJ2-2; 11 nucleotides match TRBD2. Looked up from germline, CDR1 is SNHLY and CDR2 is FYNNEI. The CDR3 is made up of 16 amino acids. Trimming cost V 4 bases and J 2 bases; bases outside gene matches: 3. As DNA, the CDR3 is TGTGCCAGCAGTGTGGGACTAGCGGCTAACACCGGGGAGCTGTTTTTT. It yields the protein CASSVGLAANTGELFF.

CDR3: CASSVLYGPGGALHF. CDR3 nucleotides: TGTGCCAGCAGCGTATTATATGGACCTGGGGGGGCCCTCCACTTT. The V gene is TRBV9, the J gene TRBJ1-6; maybe TRBD1 (5 bases). Trimming took off 1 base at V and 14 bases at J, with 19 bases between the two ends. Germline values: CDR1 SGDLS, CDR2 YYNGEE. There are 15 residues in the CDR3.

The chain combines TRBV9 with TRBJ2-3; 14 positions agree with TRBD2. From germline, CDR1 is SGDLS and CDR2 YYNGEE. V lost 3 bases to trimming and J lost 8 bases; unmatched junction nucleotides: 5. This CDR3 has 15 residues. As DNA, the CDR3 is TGTGCCAGCAGCGCGGGACTAGCGGGAGTATCTACGCAGTATTTT. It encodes CASSAGLAGVSTQYF.

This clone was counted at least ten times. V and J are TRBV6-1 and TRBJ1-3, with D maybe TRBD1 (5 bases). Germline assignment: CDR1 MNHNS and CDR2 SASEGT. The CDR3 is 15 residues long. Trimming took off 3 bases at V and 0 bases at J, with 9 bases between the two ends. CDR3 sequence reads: CASSDGRGSGNTIYF. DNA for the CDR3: TGTGCCAGCAGTGACGGGAGGGGCTCTGGAAACACCATATATTTT.

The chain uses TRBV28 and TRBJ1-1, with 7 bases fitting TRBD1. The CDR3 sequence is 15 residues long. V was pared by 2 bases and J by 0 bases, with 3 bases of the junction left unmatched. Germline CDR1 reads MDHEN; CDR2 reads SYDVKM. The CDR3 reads CASSLTGEVNTEAFF. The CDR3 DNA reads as TGTGCCAGCAGTTTAACAGGGGAAGTGAACACTGAAGCTTTCTTT.

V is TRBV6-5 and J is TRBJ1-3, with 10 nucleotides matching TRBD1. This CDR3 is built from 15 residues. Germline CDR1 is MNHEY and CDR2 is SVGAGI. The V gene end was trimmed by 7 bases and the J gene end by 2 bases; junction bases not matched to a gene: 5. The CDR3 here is CASNSGTGAGNTIYF. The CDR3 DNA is TGTGCCAGCAACTCCGGGACAGGGGCTGGAAACACCATATATTTT.

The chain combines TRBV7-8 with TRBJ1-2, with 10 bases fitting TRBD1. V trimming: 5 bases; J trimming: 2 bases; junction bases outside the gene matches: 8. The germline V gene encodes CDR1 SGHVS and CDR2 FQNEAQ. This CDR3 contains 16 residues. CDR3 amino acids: CASSPTGGRQNYGYTF. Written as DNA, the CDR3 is TGTGCCAGCAGCCCGACAGGGGGCAGACAAAACTATGGCTACACCTTC.

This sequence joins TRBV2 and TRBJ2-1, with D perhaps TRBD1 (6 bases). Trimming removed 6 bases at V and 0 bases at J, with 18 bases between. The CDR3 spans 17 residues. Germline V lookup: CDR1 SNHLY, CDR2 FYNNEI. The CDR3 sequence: CASRLSPGTSSYNEQFF. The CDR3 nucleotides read TGTGCCAGCAGGCTTTCCCCCGGGACAAGCTCCTACAATGAGCAGTTCTTC.

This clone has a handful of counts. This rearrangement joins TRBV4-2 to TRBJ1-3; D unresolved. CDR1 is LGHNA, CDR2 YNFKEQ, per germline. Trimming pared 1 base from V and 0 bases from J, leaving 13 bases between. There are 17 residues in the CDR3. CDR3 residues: CASSQGSGPSSGNTIYF. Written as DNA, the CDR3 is TGTGCCAGCAGCCAAGGGTCAGGTCCGAGCTCTGGAAACACCATATATTTT.

The CDR3 here is CSVAPGTSSYEQYF. The CDR3 DNA reads as TGCAGCGTAGCCCCCGGGACTTCCTCCTACGAGCAGTACTTC. The V call is TRBV29-1, the J call TRBJ2-7, with D possibly being TRBD2 (6 bases). CDR3 length equals 14 residues. In germline, CDR1 is SQVTM, CDR2 ANQGSEA. Trimming stripped 6 bases from V and 0 bases from J, with 15 bases between.

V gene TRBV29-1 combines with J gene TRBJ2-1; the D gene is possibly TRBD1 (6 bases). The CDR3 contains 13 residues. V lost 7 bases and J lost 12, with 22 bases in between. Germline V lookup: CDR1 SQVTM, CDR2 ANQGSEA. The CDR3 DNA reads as TGCAGCGCGACCAAAGGGGGAAGAGGGGGGCAGTTCTTC. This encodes CSATKGGRGGQFF.

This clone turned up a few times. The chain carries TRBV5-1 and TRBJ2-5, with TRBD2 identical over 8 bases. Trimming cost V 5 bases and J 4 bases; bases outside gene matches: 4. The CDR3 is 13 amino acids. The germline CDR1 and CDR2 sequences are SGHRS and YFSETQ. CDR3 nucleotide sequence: TGCGCCAGCAGGGGGCTAGCGGGAGAGACCCAGTACTTC. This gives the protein CASRGLAGETQYF.

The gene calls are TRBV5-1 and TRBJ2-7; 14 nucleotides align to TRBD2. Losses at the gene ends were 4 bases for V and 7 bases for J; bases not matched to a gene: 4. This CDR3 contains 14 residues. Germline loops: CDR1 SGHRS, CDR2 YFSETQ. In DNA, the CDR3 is TGCGCCAGCAGCCCCGGACTAGCGGGAGGTGAGCAGTACTTC. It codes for CASSPGLAGGEQYF.

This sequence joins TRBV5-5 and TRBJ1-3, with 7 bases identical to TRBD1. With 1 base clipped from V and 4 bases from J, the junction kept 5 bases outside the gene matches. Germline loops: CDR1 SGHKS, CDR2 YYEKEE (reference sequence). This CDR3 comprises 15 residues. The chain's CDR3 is CASSLTGEEGNTIYF. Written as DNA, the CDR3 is TGTGCCAGCAGCTTGACAGGGGAGGAAGGAAACACCATATATTTT.

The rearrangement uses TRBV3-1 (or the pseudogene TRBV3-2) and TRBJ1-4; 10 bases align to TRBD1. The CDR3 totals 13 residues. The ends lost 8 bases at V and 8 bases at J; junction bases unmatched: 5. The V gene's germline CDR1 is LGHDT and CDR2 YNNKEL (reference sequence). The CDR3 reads CASQTGGVEKLFF. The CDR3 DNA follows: TGTGCCAGCCAGACAGGGGGCGTGGAAAAACTGTTTTTT.

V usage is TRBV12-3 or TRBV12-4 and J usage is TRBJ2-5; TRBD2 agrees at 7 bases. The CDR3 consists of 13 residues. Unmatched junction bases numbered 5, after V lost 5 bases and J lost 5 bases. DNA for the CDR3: TGTGCCAGCAGTGAACTAGCGCTCGAGACCCAGTACTTC. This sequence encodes CASSELALETQYF.

CDR3 amino acids: CASVPGSSYEQYF. In DNA, the CDR3 is TGTGCCAGCGTTCCGGGGTCCTCCTACGAGCAGTACTTC. This sequence joins TRBV28 and TRBJ2-7; weak D call: TRBD2 (5 bases). V dropped 8 bases and J dropped 0 bases, with 11 bases sitting between them. The germline gives CDR1 MDHEN, CDR2 SYDVKM. The CDR3 sequence is 13 residues long.